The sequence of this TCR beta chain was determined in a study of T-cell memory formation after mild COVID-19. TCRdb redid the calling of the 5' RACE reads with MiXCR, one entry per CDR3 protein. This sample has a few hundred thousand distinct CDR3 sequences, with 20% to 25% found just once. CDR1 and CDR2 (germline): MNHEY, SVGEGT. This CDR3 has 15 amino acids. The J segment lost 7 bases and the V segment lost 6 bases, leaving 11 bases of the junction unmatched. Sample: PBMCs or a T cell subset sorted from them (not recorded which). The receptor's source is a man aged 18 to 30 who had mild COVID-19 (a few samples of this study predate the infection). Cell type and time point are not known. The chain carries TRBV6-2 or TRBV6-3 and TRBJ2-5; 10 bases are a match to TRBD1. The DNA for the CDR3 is TGTGCCAGCAGAAAACGGACAGGGGGGTTCGGGACCCAGTACTTC. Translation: CASRKRTGGFGTQYF.